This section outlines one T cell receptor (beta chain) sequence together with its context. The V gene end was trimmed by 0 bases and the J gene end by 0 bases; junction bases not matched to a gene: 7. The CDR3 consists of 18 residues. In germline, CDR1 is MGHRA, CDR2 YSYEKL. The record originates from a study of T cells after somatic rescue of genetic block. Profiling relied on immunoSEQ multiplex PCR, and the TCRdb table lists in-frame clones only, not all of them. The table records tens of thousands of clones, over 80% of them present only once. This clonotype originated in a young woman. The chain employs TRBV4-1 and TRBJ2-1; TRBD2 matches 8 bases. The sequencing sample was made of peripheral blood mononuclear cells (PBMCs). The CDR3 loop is CASSQERLAGSSYNEQFF. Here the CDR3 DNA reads TGCGCCAGCAGCCAAGAAAGGCTAGCGGGTAGCTCCTACAATGAGCAGTTCTTC.